The 12 T cell receptor beta chains listed next were all sequenced from one sample in a study of T cells after yellow fever vaccination. Using its own MiXCR run on the 5' RACE reads, TCRdb lists one record per CDR3 protein. This repertoire shows 300,000 or so distinct CDR3 sequences, almost 4% found once; its top ten account for 24%. The material sequenced was PBMCs, taken 5 days after the yellow fever booster vaccination. All receptors come from a young man who received the YFV17D yellow fever vaccine.

This clonotype came up many times. The chain has TRBV29-1 and TRBJ1-1; 7 bases match TRBD1. This CDR3 region has 15 residues. Trimming removed 3 bases from V and 0 bases from J; junction bases left unmatched: 7. CDR1 is SQVTM and CDR2 is ANQGSEA in the germline V gene. The CDR3 here is CSVDPRDSLNTEAFF. Here the CDR3 DNA reads TGCAGCGTTGATCCCCGGGACAGCTTGAACACTGAAGCTTTCTTT.

This clonotype has a count of ten or more. The chain employs TRBV7-8 and TRBJ2-7; the match to TRBD1 covers 12 bases. The CDR3 spans 16 residues. In germline, CDR1 is SGHVS, CDR2 FQNEAQ. The ends lost 5 bases at V and 4 bases at J; junction bases unmatched: 9. In DNA form, the CDR3 reads TGTGCCAGCAGCCCCCGTCCGGGACAGGGGGCTTACGAGCAGTACGTC. Translating gives CASSPRPGQGAYEQYV.

The chain couples TRBV19 to TRBJ1-2, with D possibly TRBD1 on 5 matching bases. The CDR3 has 13 residues. V lost 7 bases, J lost 6 bases, and 15 bases lay in between. Germline CDR1 is LNHDA and CDR2 is SQIVND (reference sequence). The CDR3 here is CASTPPGDHGYTF. The CDR3 DNA follows: TGTGCCAGTACCCCACCTGGGGACCATGGCTACACCTTC.

The sample holds a few counts of this clonotype. The chain links TRBV5-1 to TRBJ2-5; a possible D gene is TRBD1 (5 bases). The V gene lost 2 bases and the J gene lost 2 bases, with 16 bases spanning the gap. CDR3 length: 16 residues. Germline loops: CDR1 SGHRS, CDR2 YFSETQ. The chain's CDR3 is CASSLTGPPGQETQYF. Written as DNA, the CDR3 is TGCGCCAGCAGCTTAACAGGCCCTCCCGGTCAAGAGACCCAGTACTTC.

The rearrangement links TRBV9 to TRBJ2-6; perhaps TRBD1 as D (5 bases). Germline CDR1 SGDLS, CDR2 YYNGEE. The CDR3 runs 15 residues. V lost 0 bases and J lost 4, with 8 bases in between. CDR3: CASSVEGVGANVLTF. The CDR3 DNA reads TGTGCCAGCAGCGTAGAAGGGGTAGGGGCCAACGTCCTGACTTTC.

This clonotype was detected many times. The rearrangement uses TRBV19 and TRBJ2-2; 13 bases match TRBD2. V shed 8 bases and J 7 bases; nucleotides not matched to a gene: 10. This CDR3 has 16 amino acids. The germline CDR1 and CDR2 sequences are LNHDA and SQIVND (reference sequence). The CDR3 DNA follows: TGTGCCAGTTCGAGGACTAGCGGGGGTAGGGTCGGGGAGCTGTTTTTT. Encoded protein: CASSRTSGGRVGELFF.

This clonotype was seen repeatedly, ten times or more. This sequence joins TRBV4-3 and TRBJ2-7; a weak D match, TRBD1 (6 bases). Germline V gene lookup returns CDR1 LGHNA and CDR2 YSLEER. V lost 0 bases, J lost 0 bases, and 9 bases lay in between. This CDR3 contains 15 residues. CDR3 amino acids: CASSQEDSFSYEQYF. DNA of the CDR3: TGCGCCAGCAGCCAAGAGGACAGTTTCTCCTACGAGCAGTACTTC.

CDR3 region: CASSQVPLWGRLIWSGNTIYF. CDR3 nucleotide sequence: TGTGCCAGCAGCCAAGTTCCGTTGTGGGGGCGCTTAATATGGTCTGGAAACACCATATATTTT. V is TRBV3-1 and J is TRBJ1-3, with D possibly being TRBD1 (6 bases). The CDR3 covers 21 residues. The V end was cut by 1 base, the J end by 1 base, with 26 bases between. CDR1 and CDR2 (germline): LGHDT, YNNKEL (reference sequence).

The V and J genes are TRBV12-3 or TRBV12-4 and TRBJ2-2; 12 nucleotides line up with TRBD1. V dropped 7 bases and J dropped 6; count of bases not matched to a gene: 6. The CDR3 consists of 15 residues. DNA of the CDR3: TGTGCCAGCACCCGGGACAGGGGGCTGTCCGGGGAGCTGTTTTTT. It encodes CASTRDRGLSGELFF.

This clonotype has at least ten counts. The chain is built from TRBV4-1 and TRBJ2-4, with 9 bases matching TRBD1. The germline gives CDR1 MGHRA, CDR2 YSYEKL. V shed 1 base, J shed 2 bases, and the junction held 9 bases outside the gene matches. This CDR3 is 18 amino acids long. The CDR3 sequence: CASSQATDRGISKNIQYF. The CDR3 nucleotides read TGCGCCAGCAGCCAAGCGACGGACAGGGGAATCTCCAAAAACATTCAGTACTTC.

This clonotype was seen only once. The chain links TRBV6-2 or TRBV6-3 to TRBJ2-7, with a tentative D call TRBD1 (5 bases). V gave up 6 bases and J gave up 7 bases, with 19 bases separating them. The CDR3 has 14 amino acids. Germline CDR1 reads MNHEY; CDR2 reads SVGEGT. The CDR3 bases are TGTGCCAGCAGAATCCGACAGAACCTCTGGGAGCAGTACTTC. Its protein is CASRIRQNLWEQYF.

The gene calls are TRBV19 and TRBJ2-6; D gene ambiguous. CDR3 length equals 16 residues. CDR1 LNHDA and CDR2 SQIVND come from the germline V gene (reference sequence). Trimming pared 7 bases from V and 0 bases from J, leaving 13 bases between. CDR3 protein: CASNNDLLSGANVLTF. CDR3 bases: TGTGCCAGTAATAATGATCTTCTCTCTGGGGCCAACGTCCTGACTTTC.